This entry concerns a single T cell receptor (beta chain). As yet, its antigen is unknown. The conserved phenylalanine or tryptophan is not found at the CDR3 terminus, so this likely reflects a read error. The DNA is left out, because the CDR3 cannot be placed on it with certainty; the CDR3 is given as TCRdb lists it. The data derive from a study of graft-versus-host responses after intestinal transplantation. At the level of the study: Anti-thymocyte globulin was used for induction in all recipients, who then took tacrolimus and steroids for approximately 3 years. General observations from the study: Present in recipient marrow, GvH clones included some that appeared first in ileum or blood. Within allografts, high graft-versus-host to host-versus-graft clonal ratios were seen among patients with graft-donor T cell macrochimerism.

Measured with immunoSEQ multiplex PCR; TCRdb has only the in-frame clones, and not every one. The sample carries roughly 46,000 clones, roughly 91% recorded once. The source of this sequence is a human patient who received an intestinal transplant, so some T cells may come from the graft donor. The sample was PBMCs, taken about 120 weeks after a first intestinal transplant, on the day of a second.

CDR3 protein: CASSGDRDPVERRI. The rearrangement links TRBV2 to TRBJ2-7; the table's D call, TRBD1, has no DNA check behind it. A total of 14 residues make up the CDR3, ends included. Germline V lookup: CDR1 SNHLY, CDR2 FYNNEI.